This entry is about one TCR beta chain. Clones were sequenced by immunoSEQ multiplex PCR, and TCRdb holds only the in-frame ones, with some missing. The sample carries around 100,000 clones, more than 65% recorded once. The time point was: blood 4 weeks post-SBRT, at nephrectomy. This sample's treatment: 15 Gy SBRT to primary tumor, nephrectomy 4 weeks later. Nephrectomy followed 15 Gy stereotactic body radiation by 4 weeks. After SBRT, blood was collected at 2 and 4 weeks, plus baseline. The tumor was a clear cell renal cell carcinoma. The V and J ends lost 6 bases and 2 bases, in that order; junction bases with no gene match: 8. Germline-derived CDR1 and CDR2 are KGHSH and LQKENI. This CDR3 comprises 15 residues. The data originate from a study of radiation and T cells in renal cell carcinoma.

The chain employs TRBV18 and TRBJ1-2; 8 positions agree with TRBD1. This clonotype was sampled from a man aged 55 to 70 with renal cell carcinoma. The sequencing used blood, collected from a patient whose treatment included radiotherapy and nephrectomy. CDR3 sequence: CASSTGAAVNYGYTF. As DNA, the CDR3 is TGTGCCAGCTCGACAGGGGCCGCCGTCAACTATGGCTACACCTTC. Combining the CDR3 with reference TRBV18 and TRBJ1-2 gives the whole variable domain NAGVMQNPRHLVRRRGQEARLRCSPMKGHSHVYWYRQLPEEGLKFMVYLQKENIIDESGMPKERFSAEFPKEGPSILRIQQVVRGDSAAYFCASSTGAAVNYGYTFGSGTRLTVV.